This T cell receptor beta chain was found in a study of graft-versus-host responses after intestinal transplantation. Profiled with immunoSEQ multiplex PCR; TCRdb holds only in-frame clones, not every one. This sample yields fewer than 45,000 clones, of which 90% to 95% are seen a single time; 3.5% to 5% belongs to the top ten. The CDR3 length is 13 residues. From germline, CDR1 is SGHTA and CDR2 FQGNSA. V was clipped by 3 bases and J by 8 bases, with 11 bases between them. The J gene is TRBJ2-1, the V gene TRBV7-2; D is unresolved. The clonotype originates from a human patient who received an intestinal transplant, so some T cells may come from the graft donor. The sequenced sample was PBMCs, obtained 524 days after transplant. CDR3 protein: CASSFWAEDEQFF. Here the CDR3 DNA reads TGTGCCAGCAGCTTTTGGGCAGAGGATGAGCAGTTCTTC.